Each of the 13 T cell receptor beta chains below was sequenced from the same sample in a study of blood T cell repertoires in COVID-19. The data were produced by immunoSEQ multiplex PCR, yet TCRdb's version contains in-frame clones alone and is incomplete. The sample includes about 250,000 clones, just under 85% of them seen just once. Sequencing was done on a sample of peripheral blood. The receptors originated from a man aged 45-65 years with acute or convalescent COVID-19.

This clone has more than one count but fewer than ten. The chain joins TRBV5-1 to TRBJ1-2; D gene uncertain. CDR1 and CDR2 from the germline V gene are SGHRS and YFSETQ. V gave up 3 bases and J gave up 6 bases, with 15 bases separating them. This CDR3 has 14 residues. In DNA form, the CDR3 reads TGCGCCAGCAGCTCCCGACGGGAATTGGATGGCTACACCTTC. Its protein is CASSSRRELDGYTF. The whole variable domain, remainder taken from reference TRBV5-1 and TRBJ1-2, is KAGVTQTPRYLIKTRGQQVTLSCSPISGHRSVSWYQQTPGQGLQFLFEYFSETQRNKGNFPGRFSGRQFSNSRSEMNVSTLELGDSALYLCASSSRRELDGYTFGSGTRLTVV.

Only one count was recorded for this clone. The CDR3 coding sequence is TGTGCCATCAGTGACGGGATCGTTCATCAGCCCCAGCATTTT. This sequence encodes CAISDGIVHQPQHF. The chain has TRBV10-3 and TRBJ1-5; no definite D call. This CDR3 spans 14 amino acids. V gave up 3 bases and J gave up 5 bases, with 11 bases separating them. CDR1 ENHRY and CDR2 SYGVKD come from the germline V gene.

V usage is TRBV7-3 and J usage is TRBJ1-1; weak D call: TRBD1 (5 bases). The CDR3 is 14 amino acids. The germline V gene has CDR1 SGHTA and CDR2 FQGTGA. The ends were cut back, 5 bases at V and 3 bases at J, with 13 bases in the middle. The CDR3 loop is CASSQGSHYTEAFF. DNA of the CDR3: TGTGCCAGCAGCCAGGGATCCCACTACACTGAAGCTTTCTTT. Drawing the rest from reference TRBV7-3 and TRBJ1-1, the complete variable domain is GAGVSQTPSNKVTEKGKYVELRCDPISGHTALYWYRQSLGQGPEFLIYFQGTGAADDSGLPNDRFFAVRPEGSVSTLKIQRTERGDSAVYLCASSQGSHYTEAFFGQGTRLTVV.

DNA for the CDR3: TGTGCCAGCAGCTTAGTGGGGGGGGCTAGCGGACCTGAGCAGTACTTC. It encodes CASSLVGGASGPEQYF. This chain links TRBV7-6 with TRBJ2-7; weak D call: TRBD2 (7 bases). The CDR3 length is 16 residues. V was clipped by 1 base and J by 7 bases, with 20 bases between them. Germline CDR1 SGHVS, CDR2 FNYEAQ.

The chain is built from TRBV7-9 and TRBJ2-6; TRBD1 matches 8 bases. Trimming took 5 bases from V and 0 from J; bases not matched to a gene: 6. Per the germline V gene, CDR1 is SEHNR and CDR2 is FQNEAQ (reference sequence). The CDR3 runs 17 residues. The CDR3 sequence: CASSLGQVYSGANVLTF. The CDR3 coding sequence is TGTGCCAGCAGCCTGGGACAGGTGTACTCTGGGGCCAACGTCCTGACTTTC.

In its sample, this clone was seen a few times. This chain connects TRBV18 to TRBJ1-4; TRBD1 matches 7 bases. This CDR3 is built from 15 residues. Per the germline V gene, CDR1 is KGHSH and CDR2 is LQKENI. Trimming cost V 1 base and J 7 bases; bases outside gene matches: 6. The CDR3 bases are TGTGCCAGCTCACCACTCGAAGGGGGCGGTGAAAAACTGTTTTTT. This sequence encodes CASSPLEGGGEKLFF.

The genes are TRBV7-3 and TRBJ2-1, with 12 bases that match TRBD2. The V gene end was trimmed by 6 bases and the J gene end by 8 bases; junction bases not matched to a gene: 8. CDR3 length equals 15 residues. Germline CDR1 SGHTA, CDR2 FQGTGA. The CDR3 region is CASSKTSGSFDEQFF. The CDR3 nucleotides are TGTGCCAGCAGTAAGACTAGCGGGAGCTTCGATGAGCAGTTCTTC.

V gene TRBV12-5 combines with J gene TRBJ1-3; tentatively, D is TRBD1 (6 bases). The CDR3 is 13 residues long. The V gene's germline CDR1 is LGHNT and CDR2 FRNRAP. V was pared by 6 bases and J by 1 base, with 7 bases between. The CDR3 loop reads CASGTGSGNTIYF. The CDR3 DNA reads TGTGCTAGTGGAACAGGGTCTGGAAACACCATATATTTT.

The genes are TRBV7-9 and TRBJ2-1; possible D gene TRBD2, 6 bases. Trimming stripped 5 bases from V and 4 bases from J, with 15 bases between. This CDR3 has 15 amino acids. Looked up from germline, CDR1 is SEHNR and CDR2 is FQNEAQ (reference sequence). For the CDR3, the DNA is TGTGCCAGCAGCGGAGGGTATGGGGGATACAATGAGCAGTTCTTC. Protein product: CASSGGYGGYNEQFF.

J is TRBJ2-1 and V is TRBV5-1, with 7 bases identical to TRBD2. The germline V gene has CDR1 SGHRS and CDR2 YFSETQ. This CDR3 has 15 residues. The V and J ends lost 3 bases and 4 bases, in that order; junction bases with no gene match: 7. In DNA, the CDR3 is TGCGCCAGCAGCTACGGGACTACCGGTTACAATGAGCAGTTCTTC. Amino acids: CASSYGTTGYNEQFF. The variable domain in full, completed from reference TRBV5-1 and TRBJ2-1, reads KAGVTQTPRYLIKTRGQQVTLSCSPISGHRSVSWYQQTPGQGLQFLFEYFSETQRNKGNFPGRFSGRQFSNSRSEMNVSTLELGDSALYLCASSYGTTGYNEQFFGPGTRLTVL.

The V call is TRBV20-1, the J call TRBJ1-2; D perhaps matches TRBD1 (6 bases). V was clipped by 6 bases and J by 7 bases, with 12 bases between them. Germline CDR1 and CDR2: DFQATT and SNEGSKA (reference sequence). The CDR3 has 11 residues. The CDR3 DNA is TGCAGTGCCCAGGCGGGGGCTGGCTACACCTTC. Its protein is CSAQAGAGYTF.

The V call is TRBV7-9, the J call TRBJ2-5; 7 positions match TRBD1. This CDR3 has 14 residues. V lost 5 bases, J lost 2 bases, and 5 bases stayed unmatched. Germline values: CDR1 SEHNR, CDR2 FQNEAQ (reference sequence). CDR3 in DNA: TGTGCCAGCAGCCCCCCGGGACAGCAAGAGACCCAGTACTTC. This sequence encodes CASSPPGQQETQYF.

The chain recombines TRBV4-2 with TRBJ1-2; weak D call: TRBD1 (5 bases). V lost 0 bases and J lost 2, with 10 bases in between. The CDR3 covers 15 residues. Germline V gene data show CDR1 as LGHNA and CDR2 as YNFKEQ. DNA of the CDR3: TGTGCCAGCAGCCAAGATCAGGGTTCCAACTATGGCTACACCTTC. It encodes CASSQDQGSNYGYTF.